The T cell receptor (beta chain) described here comes from a study of control samples from healthy donors and cancer patients (TCRdb year 2020). The library relied on the immunoSEQ multiplex PCR assay. What TCRdb holds here is the immuneACCESS table cut down to in-frame rearrangements. Part of the clones is not present; checked against another copy, under half of the missing clones reflect an unresolved V gene, and the others are unexplained. The sample has 400,000 to 450,000 clones on record, 90% of them singletons. The ten top clones hold over 5.5% of the sample. For this clone: Its cognate antigen has yet to be identified. Per-base qualities were not stored, and no clone one base away is much larger.

V sheds 6 bases and J sheds 2 bases, leaving 8 bases between their ends. The cysteine opens and the phenylalanine closes a CDR3 of 14 amino acids. The DNA shown is the 42-base CDR3, in frame from base 1. CDR1 and CDR2 (MDHEN, SYDVKM) derive from the germline V gene. Sequenced: PBMCs. The TCR comes from a man aged 35 to 55 with head and neck cancer. This sequence uses TRBV28 and TRBJ2-6, with an unclear D gene assignment. DNA sequence: TGTGCCAGCAGCCCTAACGCTGGGGCCAACGTCCTGACTTTC. It translates as CASSPNAGANVLTF.